This TCR beta chain is drawn from a study of blood T cell repertoires in COVID-19 (dated by TCRdb to the early 2020s). For the study in its entirety: Samples from collaborators originated in the United States, Italy and Spain and spanned both the acute and convalescent phases of COVID-19. The material from the prospective study consisted of cDNA or gDNA derived from T cells, B-cell-depleted T cells, or PBMCs. Deeply sampled blood TCRbeta repertoires from subjects exposed to, actively infected with, or recovered from COVID-19 were included in the dataset. A freely available public database, intended as a resource for researchers studying the immune response to SARS-CoV-2, is where the repertoires were released. Samples were obtained from the ongoing ImmuneRACE study (first 160 participants) and from 1,000 to 1,500 subjects provided by 6 global collaborators. Nearly every sample came with metadata listing a de-identified subject ID, COVID-19 status, age in years and sex. Where available, HLA class I and class II types were obtained from metadata supplied by the sample provider rather than from assay-based typing. On the study overall, not on this receptor specifically: How much clinical and demographic metadata was included differed by source and by participant, and the metadata was provided uncurated.

TCRbeta CDR3 regions were amplified from genomic DNA by means of the immunoSEQ Assay, a bias-controlled multiplex PCR. Regarding the original processing steps: Within the assay, amplification of reference gene primers was used to estimate how many nucleated cells each sample contained. To quantify the absolute abundance of each unique TCRbeta CDR3 rearrangement, sequence reads were collapsed and filtered. For each sample, productive Simpson clonality was calculated as the square root of Simpson's diversity index across productive rearrangements. Sourced from immuneACCESS, this table was stored by TCRdb with only in-frame sequences that have V and J called. A share of the clones is absent; for the studies checked, an unresolved V gene accounts for under half, and the remainder has no known explanation. Clone size and V and J calls were adopted from that table, with D and trimming inferred from the DNA. For this sample the table gives roughly 250,000 clones, of which approximately 80% were detected only once. Over 8% of the sample is held by the ten biggest clonotypes.

Relative to germline, V is 5 bases shorter and J is 0 bases shorter, with 11 bases between their ends. The germline V gene (reference sequence) sets CDR1 to MNHEY and CDR2 to SMNVEV. The CDR3 contains 15 residues, cysteine and phenylalanine counted. The CDR3 DNA has 45 bases and is translated from base 1. Each collaborating institution followed its own protocols to collect whole blood in K2EDTA tubes. For TCRbeta analysis, collaborators shipped samples in one of three forms: frozen whole blood, isolated PBMCs, or DNA extracted from either of those sample types. As for this clone: The antigen it recognizes is unknown. One base away there is no much larger clone; base qualities are not given.

The source of this sequence is a woman at least 80 years old with acute or convalescent COVID-19. The specimen was peripheral blood. Rearrangement joined TRBV27 to TRBJ1-5; TRBD1 is perhaps the D gene, given 6 matching bases. The CDR3 is CASSPDRISNQPQHF. The nucleotides are TGTGCCAGCAGTCCAGACAGGATTAGCAATCAGCCCCAGCATTTT.